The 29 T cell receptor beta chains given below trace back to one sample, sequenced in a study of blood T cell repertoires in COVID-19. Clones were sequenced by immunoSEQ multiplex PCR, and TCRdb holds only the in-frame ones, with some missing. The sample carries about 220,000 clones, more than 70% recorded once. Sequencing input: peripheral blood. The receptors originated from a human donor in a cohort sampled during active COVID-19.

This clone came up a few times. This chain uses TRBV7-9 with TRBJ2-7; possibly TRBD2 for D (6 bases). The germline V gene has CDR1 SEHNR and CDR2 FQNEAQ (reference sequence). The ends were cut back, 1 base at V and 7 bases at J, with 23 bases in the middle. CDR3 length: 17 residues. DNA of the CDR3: TGTGCCAGCAGCTTAGATTCGGGGGACCATCGGTCGGAGGAGCAGTACTTC. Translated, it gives CASSLDSGDHRSEEQYF.

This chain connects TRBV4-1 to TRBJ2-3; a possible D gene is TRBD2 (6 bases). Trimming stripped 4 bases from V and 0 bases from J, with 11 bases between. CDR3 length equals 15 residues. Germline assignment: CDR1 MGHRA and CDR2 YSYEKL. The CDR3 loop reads CASSPTGTSTDTQYF. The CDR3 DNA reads TGCGCCAGCAGCCCCACCGGGACTAGCACAGATACGCAGTATTTT.

For the CDR3, the DNA is TGTGCCAGCAGCCAAGTCTACCCCACTAGCGGGCCGACCCTGGGCGAACAAGAGACCCAGTACTTC. Translation gives CASSQVYPTSGPTLGEQETQYF. The gene calls are TRBV3-1 (or the pseudogene TRBV3-2) and TRBJ2-5; 9 nucleotides line up with TRBD2. The V gene's germline CDR1 is LGHDT and CDR2 YNNKEL (reference sequence). The CDR3 has 22 residues. V was pared by 1 base and J by 2 bases, with 23 bases of the junction left unmatched.

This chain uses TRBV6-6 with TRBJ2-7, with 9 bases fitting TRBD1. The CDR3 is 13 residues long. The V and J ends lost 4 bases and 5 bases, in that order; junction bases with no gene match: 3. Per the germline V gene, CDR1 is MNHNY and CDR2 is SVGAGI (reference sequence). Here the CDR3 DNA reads TGTGCCAGCAGTTCGGACAGGGGCAACGAGCAGTACTTC. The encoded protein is CASSSDRGNEQYF.

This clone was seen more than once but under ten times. CDR3 coding DNA: TGTGCCAGCAGTTCCGGACTGCAAGAGACCCAGTACTTC. It is translated as CASSSGLQETQYF. The chain uses TRBV6-5 and TRBJ2-5; tentative D call: TRBD2 (5 bases). The V gene's germline CDR1 is MNHEY and CDR2 SVGAGI. This CDR3 comprises 13 residues. V lost 4 bases and J 2 bases, leaving 8 bases between the germline ends.

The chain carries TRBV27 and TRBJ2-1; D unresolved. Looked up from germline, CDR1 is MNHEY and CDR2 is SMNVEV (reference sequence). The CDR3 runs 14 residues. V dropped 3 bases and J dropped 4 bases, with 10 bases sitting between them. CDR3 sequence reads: CASSLAVVYNEQFF. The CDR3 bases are TGTGCCAGCAGTTTGGCGGTTGTTTACAATGAGCAGTTCTTC.

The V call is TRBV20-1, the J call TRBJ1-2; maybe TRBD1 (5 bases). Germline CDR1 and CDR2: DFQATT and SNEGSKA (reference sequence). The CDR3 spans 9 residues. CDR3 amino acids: CRAGNGYTF. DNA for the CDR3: TGCAGGGCAGGGAATGGCTACACCTTC.

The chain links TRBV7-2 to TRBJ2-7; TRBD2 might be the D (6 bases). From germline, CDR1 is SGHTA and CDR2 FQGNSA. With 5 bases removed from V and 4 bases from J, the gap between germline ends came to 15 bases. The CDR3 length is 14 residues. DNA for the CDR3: TGTGCCAGCAGCCAGGGACTTAGCACATACGAGCAGTACTTC. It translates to CASSQGLSTYEQYF.

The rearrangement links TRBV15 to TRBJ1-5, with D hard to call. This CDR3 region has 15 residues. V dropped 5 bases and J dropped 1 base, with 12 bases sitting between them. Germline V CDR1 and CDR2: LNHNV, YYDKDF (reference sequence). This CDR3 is CATSADFFSNQPQHF. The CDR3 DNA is TGTGCCACCAGCGCAGACTTCTTCAGCAATCAGCCCCAGCATTTT.

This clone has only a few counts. This CDR3 is CAWDLGVGGTEAFF. In nucleotides, the CDR3 is TGTGCCTGGGACCTAGGGGTCGGGGGCACTGAAGCTTTCTTT. The V call is TRBV30, the J call TRBJ1-1, with a possible D match to TRBD1 (5 bases). CDR3 size: 14 residues. The germline gives CDR1 GTSNPN, CDR2 SVGIG (reference sequence). The germline V and J ends were trimmed by 5 bases and 4 bases, with 17 bases remaining between them.

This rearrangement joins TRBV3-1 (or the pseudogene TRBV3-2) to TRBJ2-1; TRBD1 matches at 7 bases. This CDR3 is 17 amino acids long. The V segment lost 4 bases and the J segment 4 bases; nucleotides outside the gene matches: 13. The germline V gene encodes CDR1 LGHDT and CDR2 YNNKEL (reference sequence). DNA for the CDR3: TGTGCCAGCAGCCTAAATCTGGACAGGAGATTATACAATGAGCAGTTCTTC. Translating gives CASSLNLDRRLYNEQFF.

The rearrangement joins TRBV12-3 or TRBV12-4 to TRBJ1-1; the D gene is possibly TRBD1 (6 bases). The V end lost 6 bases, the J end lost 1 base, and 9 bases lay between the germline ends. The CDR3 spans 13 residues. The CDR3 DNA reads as TGTGCCAGCAGCACGACAGGGAACACTGAAGCTTTCTTT. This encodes CASSTTGNTEAFF.

This CDR3 reads CASSLARGTGYNEQYF. In DNA, the CDR3 is TGTGCCAGCAGCTTAGCGCGAGGGACAGGGTACAACGAGCAGTACTTC. V usage is TRBV7-2 and J usage is TRBJ2-7, with TRBD1 matching over 9 bases. Trimming removed 0 bases from V and 5 bases from J; junction bases left unmatched: 8. Germline values: CDR1 SGHTA, CDR2 FQGNSA. This CDR3 is built from 16 residues.

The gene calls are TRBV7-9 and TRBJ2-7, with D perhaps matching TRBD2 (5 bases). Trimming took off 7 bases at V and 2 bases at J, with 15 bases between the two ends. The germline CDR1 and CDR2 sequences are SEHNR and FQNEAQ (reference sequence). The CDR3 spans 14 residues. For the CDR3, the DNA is TGTGCCAGCATCAACGTCCCCGGGACCTACGAGCAGTACTTC. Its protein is CASINVPGTYEQYF.

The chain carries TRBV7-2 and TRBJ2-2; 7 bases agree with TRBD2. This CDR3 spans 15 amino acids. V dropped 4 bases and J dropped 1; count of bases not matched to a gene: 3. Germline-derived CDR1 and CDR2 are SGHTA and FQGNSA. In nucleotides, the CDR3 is TGTGCCAGCAGCTCGGGACTACGGAACACCGGGGAGCTGTTTTTT. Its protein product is CASSSGLRNTGELFF.

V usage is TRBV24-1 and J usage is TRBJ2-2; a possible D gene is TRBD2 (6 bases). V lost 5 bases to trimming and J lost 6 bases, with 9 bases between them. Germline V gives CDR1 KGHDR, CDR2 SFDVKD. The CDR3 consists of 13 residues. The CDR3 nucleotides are TGTGCCACCAGTGGATGGGGGGCCGGGGAGCTGTTTTTT. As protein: CATSGWGAGELFF.

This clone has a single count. The CDR3 sequence is CASSSRGKNTEAFF. In DNA form, the CDR3 reads TGCGCCAGCTCTAGCAGGGGTAAGAACACTGAAGCTTTCTTT. This sequence joins TRBV5-1 and TRBJ1-1, with a tentative D call TRBD1 (6 bases). The CDR3 is 14 amino acids. Per the germline V gene, CDR1 is SGHRS and CDR2 is YFSETQ. The V end was cut by 7 bases, the J end by 1 base, with 14 bases between.

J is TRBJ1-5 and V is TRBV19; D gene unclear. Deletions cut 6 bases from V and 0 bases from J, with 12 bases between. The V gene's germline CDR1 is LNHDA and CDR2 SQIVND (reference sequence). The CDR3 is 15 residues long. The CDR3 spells CASSLWGGSNQPQHF. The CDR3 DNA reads TGTGCCAGTAGCCTATGGGGAGGTAGCAATCAGCCCCAGCATTTT. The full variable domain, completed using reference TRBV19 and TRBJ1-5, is DGGITQSPKYLFRKEGQNVTLSCEQNLNHDAMYWYRQDPGQGLRLIYYSQIVNDFQKGDIAEGYSVSREKKESFPLTVTSAQKNPTAFYLCASSLWGGSNQPQHFGDGTRLSIL.

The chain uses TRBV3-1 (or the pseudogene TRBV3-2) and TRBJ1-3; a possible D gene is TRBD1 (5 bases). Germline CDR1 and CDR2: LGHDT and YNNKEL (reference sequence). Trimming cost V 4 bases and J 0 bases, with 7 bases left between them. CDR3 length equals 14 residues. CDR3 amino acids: CASSRDSSGNTIYF. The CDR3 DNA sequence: TGTGCCAGCAGCCGAGACAGCTCTGGAAACACCATATATTTT.

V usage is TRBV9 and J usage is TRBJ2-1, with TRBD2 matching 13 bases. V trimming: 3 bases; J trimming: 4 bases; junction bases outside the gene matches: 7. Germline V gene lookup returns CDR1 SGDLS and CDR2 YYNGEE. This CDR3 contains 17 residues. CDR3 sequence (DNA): TGTGCCAGCAGCGGAACTAGCGGGAGGGCCGGTTACAATGAGCAGTTCTTC. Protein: CASSGTSGRAGYNEQFF.

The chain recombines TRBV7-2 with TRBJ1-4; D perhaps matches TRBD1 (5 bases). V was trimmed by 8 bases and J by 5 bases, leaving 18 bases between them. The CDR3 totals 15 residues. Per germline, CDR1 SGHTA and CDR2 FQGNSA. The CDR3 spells CASCRDSPWNEKLFF. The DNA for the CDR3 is TGTGCCAGCTGCCGGGACTCACCCTGGAATGAAAAACTGTTTTTT. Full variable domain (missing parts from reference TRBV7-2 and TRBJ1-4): GAGVSQSPSNKVTEKGKDVELRCDPISGHTALYWYRQSLGQGLEFLIYFQGNSAPDKSGLPSDRFSAERTGGSVSTLTIQRTQQEDSAVYLCASCRDSPWNEKLFFGSGTQLSVL.

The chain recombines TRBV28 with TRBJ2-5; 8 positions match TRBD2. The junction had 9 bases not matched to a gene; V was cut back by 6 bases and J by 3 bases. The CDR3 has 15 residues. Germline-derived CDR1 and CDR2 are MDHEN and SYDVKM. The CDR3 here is CASSPTGLEEETQYF. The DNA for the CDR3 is TGTGCCAGCAGCCCTACGGGACTAGAAGAAGAGACCCAGTACTTC. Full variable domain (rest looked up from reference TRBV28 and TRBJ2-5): DVKVTQSSRYLVKRTGEKVFLECVQDMDHENMFWYRQDPGLGLRLIYFSYDVKMKEKGDIPEGYSVSREKKERFSLILESASTNQTSMYLCASSPTGLEEETQYFGPGTRLLVL.

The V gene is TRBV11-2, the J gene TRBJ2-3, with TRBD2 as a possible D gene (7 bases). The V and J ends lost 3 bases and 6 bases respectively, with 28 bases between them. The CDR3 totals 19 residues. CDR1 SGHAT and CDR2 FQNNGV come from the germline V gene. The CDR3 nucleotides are TGTGCCAGCAGCTTTCCCGCCCAGGGGCCAGCGGGGACGAGGGATACGCAGTATTTT. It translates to CASSFPAQGPAGTRDTQYF.

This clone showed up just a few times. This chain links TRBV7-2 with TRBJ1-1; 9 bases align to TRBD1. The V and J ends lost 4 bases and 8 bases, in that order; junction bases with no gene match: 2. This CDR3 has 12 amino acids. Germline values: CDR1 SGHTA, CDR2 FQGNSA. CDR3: CASSWGTGEAFF. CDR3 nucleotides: TGTGCCAGCAGCTGGGGGACAGGGGAAGCTTTCTTT. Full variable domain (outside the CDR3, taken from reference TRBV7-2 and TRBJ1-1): GAGVSQSPSNKVTEKGKDVELRCDPISGHTALYWYRQSLGQGLEFLIYFQGNSAPDKSGLPSDRFSAERTGGSVSTLTIQRTQQEDSAVYLCASSWGTGEAFFGQGTRLTVV.

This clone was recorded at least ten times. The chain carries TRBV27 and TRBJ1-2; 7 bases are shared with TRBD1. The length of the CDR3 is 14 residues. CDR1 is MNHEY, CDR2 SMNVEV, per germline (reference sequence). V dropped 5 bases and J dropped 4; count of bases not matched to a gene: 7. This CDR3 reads CASSTRDRTYGYTF. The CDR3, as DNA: TGTGCCAGCAGTACCCGGGACAGAACCTATGGCTACACCTTC.

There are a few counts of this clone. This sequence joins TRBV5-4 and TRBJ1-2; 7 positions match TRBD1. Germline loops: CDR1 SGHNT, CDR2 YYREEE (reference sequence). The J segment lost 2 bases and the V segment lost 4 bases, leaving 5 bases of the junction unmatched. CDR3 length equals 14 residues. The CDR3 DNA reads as TGTGCCAGCAGCGCCTCGACAGGGAACTATGGCTACACCTTC. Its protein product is CASSASTGNYGYTF.

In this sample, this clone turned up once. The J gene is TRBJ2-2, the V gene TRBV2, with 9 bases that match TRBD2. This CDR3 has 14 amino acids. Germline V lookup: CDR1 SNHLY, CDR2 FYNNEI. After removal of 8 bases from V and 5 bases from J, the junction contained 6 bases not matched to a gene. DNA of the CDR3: TGTGCCAGCTTAAGCGGGGGGTCAACCGGGGAGCTGTTTTTT. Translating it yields CASLSGGSTGELFF.

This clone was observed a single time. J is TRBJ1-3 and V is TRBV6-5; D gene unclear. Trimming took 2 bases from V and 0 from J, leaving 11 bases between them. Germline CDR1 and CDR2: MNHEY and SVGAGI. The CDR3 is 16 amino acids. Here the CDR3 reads CASSYNTVVSGNTIYF. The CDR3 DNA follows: TGTGCCAGCAGTTACAATACAGTCGTCTCTGGAAACACCATATATTTT.

In DNA form, the CDR3 reads TGTGCCAGCAGTGAGGCCGGGAGAATGAGCTACGAGCAGTACTTC. This translates into CASSEAGRMSYEQYF. The V and J genes are TRBV6-1 and TRBJ2-7, with D tentatively TRBD2 (6 bases). Looked up from germline, CDR1 is MNHNS and CDR2 is SASEGT. The CDR3 is made up of 15 amino acids. The ends were cut back, 3 bases at V and 3 bases at J, with 15 bases in the middle.